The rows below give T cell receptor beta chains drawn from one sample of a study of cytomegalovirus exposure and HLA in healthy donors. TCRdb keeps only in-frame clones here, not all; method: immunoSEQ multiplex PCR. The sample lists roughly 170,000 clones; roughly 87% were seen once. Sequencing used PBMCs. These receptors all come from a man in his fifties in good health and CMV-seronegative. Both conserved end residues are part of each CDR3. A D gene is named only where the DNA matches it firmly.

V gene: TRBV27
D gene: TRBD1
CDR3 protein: CASSLSRGRGEKLFF

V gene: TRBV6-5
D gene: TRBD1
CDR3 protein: CASSLGQGEAFF

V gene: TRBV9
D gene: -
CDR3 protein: CASGPGVVGTGELFF

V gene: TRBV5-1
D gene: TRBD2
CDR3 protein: CASSSVAGGHRDTQYF

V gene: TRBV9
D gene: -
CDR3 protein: CASSVQGFHNSPLHF

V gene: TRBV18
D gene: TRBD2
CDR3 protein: CASSPLERGGVNTQYF

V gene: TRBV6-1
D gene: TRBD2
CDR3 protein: CASSVPGLAGYNEQFF

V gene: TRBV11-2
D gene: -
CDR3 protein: CASSLGSLAGGELFF

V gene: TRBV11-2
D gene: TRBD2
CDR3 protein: CASSFSTGGTYNEQFF

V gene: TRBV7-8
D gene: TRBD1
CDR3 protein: CASSTGQGQTQYF

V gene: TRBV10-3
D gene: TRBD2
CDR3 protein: CAISSLSGGTYEQYF

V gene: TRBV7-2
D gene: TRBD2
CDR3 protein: CASRLGGASYNEQFF

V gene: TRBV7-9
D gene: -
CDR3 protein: CASSLSSTGGEQYF

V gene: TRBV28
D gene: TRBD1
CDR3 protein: CASTFDRGDSPLHF

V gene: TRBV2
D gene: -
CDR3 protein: CATLRGRGDEQYF

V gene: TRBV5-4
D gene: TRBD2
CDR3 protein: CASSFNGLAGLGEQFF

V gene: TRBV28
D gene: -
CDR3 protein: CASYKLRNTIYF

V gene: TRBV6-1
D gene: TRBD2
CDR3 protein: CASRASGRYNEQFF

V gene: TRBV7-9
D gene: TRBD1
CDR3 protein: CSSSGRTGPNYGYTF

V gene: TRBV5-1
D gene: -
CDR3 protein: CASSLGGPQETQYF

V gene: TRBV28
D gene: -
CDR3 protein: CASSSSAVFEQYF

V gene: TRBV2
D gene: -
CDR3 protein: CASSITLNTEAFF

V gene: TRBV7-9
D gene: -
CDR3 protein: CSSSPGTSRPYEQYF

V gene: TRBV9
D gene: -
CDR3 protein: CASSVNAYGEPQHF

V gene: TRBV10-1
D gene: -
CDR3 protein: CASSDVDSMNTEAFF

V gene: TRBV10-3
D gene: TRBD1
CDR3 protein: CAISGQGDYGYTF

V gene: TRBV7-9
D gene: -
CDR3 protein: CASSSRDTPQETQYF

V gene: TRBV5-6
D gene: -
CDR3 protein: CASSPGTAGETQYF

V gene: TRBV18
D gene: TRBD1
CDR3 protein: CASSLQGDGEKLFF

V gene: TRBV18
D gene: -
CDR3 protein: CASSTHQGNTEAFF

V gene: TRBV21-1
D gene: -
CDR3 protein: CASSKAPQREALQSYEQYF

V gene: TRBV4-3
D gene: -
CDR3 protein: CASSQDGWGATNEKLFF

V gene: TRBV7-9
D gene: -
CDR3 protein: CSSSPKGVNTEAFF